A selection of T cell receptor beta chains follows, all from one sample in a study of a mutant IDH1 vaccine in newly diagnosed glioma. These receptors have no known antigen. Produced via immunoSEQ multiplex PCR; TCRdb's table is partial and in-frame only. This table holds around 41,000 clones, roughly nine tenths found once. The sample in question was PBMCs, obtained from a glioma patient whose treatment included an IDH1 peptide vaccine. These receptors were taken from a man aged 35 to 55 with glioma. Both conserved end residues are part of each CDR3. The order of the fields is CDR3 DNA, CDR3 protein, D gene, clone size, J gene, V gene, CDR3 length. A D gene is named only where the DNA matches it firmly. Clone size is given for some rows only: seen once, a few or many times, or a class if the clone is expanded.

TGTGCCAGCAGTCGGGCGGAGCAAGAGACCCAGTACTTC CASSRAEQETQYF . . TRBJ2-5 TRBV6-5 13
TGTGCCAGCAGAAGCGGGACTAACTATGGCTACACCTTC CASRSGTNYGYTF . . TRBJ1-2 TRBV6-1 13
TGCGCCAGCAGCCAGGGCCTTGCGGCTAACTATGGCTACACCTTC CASSQGLAANYGYTF . . TRBJ1-2 TRBV4-1 15
TGTGCCAGCAGCCCCGGAGGAGCGGGGGGCACCGGGGAGCTGTTTTTT CASSPGGAGGTGELFF TRBD2 . TRBJ2-2 TRBV5-4 16
TGTGCCAGCAGCTCCCTGTACAGGGGGAGGACTGAAGCTTTCTTT CASSSLYRGRTEAFF TRBD1 . TRBJ1-1 TRBV5-6 15
TGTGCCAGCAGCGTAGGTACAGGGGGATATGGCTACACCTTC CASSVGTGGYGYTF TRBD1 . TRBJ1-2 TRBV9 14
TGCAGCGTTGATGGGACAGAGACTAGCACAGATACGCAGTATTTT CSVDGTETSTDTQYF TRBD1 . TRBJ2-3 TRBV29-1 15
TGTGCCAGCAGCTTCAAAATTTTACTAGCGGGAGATGTCGGAGAGACCCAGTACTTC CASSFKILLAGDVGETQYF TRBD2 . TRBJ2-5 TRBV7-2 19
TGTGCCAGCAGGACCCTGGGGGTGAATGGCTACACCTTC CASRTLGVNGYTF . . TRBJ1-2 TRBV28 13
TGTGCCAGCAGCCGTACAGGGGGAGGAACCGGGGAGCTGTTTTTT CASSRTGGGTGELFF TRBD1 . TRBJ2-2 TRBV28 15
TGTGCCAGCAGTGAGGCTAGCGGACAAAGCTCCTACAATGAGCAGTTCTTC CASSEASGQSSYNEQFF TRBD2 medium-sized TRBJ2-1 TRBV25-1 17
TGCGCCAGCAGCCAGGAGGCAGGGGGCTTACAAGAGACCCAGTACTTC CASSQEAGGLQETQYF TRBD1 once TRBJ2-5 TRBV4-1 16
TGTGCCAGCAGTTTTAGGACAGGGCGCTCCTCTGGGGCCAACGTCCTGACTTTC CASSFRTGRSSGANVLTF TRBD1 . TRBJ2-6 TRBV28 18
TGCGCCAGCAGTGAGGGTAGTAGCGGAGGCGGAGATACGCAGTATTTT CASSEGSSGGGDTQYF . . TRBJ2-3 TRBV10-1 16
TGTGCCGTCGGACTAGCGGGAGGGGCAGATACGCAGTATTTT CAVGLAGGADTQYF TRBD2 . TRBJ2-3 TRBV10-3 14
TGTGCCTCCGAGGGACAGGGGAACTATGGCTACACCTTC CASEGQGNYGYTF TRBD1 . TRBJ1-2 TRBV7-9 13
TGTGCCTGGAGTCGGGACAGGAGTGAAGCTTTCTTT CAWSRDRSEAFF TRBD1 . TRBJ1-1 TRBV30 12
TGTGCCAGCAGCTTTAACACCTACGAGCAGTACTTC CASSFNTYEQYF . . TRBJ2-7 TRBV7-9 12
TGTGCCTGGAGTTTCAAAGGGGGGATTGAAGCTTTCTTT CAWSFKGGIEAFF . . TRBJ1-1 TRBV30 13
TGTGCCAGCAGTTTGGGTGGGGGAAACACCATATATTTT CASSLGGGNTIYF . few TRBJ1-3 TRBV6-6 13
TGCGCCAGCAGCTTAGTTCTCACAGATACGCAGTATTTT CASSLVLTDTQYF . . TRBJ2-3 TRBV5-1 13
TGTGCCAGCAGTTACCTGACAGGGACAACTGAAGCTTTCTTT CASSYLTGTTEAFF TRBD1 . TRBJ1-1 TRBV6-5 14
TGTGCCAGCAGTGTTTTCTCCGTAGCGGGAGCGGGCACCGGGGAGCTGTTTTTT CASSVFSVAGAGTGELFF TRBD2 . TRBJ2-2 TRBV6-1 18
TGTGCCAGCGGGGGGGGTGCAGTAGCTAACTATGGCTACACCTTC CASGGGAVANYGYTF . . TRBJ1-2 TRBV2 15
TGTGCCAGCAGCTTTTTCCCAGGACAGGGAATCACCGGGGAGCTGTTTTTT CASSFFPGQGITGELFF TRBD1 . TRBJ2-2 TRBV5-6 17
TGTGCCACCAGCAGAGAAGAGGGAGTAAGATCACCCCTCCACTTT CATSREEGVRSPLHF . . TRBJ1-6 TRBV15 15
TGTGCCAGCTACGGGGGGAACACCGGGGAGCTGTTTTTT CASYGGNTGELFF . . TRBJ2-2 TRBV18 13
TGTGCCAGCAGTGAAGCGCTATTAGGGACAGGGCTGCGAGCTTTCTTT CASSEALLGTGLRAFF TRBD1 few TRBJ1-1 TRBV2 16
TGTGCCAGCAGCCCCCGACTAGCGGGAGGAGTAACAGATACGCAGTATTTT CASSPRLAGGVTDTQYF TRBD2 . TRBJ2-3 TRBV5-5 17
TGCGCCAGCAGCCAAGATCTGGGGACGGATAATTCACCCCTCCACTTT CASSQDLGTDNSPLHF . . TRBJ1-6 TRBV4-3 16
TGCGCCAGCAGCTTGAGGGGCGCGGGCACCGGGGAGCTGTTTTTT CASSLRGAGTGELFF . . TRBJ2-2 TRBV5-1 15
TGTGCCAGCAGCGTCACCGGGGAGCAGTTCTTC CASSVTGEQFF . . TRBJ2-1 TRBV9 11
TGTGCCAGCAGTCGCACAATGAACACTGAAGCTTTCTTT CASSRTMNTEAFF . few TRBJ1-1 TRBV28 13
TGTGCCAGCAGCGAGGCCTCGTGGGACACTGAAGCTTTCTTT CASSEASWDTEAFF . . TRBJ1-1 TRBV6-1 14
TGTGCCAGCAGCCCCGGGACAGCGCAAGAGACCCAGTACTTC CASSPGTAQETQYF TRBD1 . TRBJ2-5 TRBV28 14
TGTGCCTGGAGTGTAGGGACAGGAAGTCAGCCCCAGCATTTT CAWSVGTGSQPQHF TRBD1 . TRBJ1-5 TRBV30 14
TGTGCCAGCAGCTTAATGCTAGCGGGAGGGGATACGCAGTATTTT CASSLMLAGGDTQYF TRBD2 once TRBJ2-3 TRBV7-3 15
TGCAGCGTCCGTGGGGCGGGGACGGAAAAACTGTTTTTT CSVRGAGTEKLFF . . TRBJ1-4 TRBV29-1 13
TGTGCCAGCTCACCATTGGGGTCCGGAGGAAATTCACCCCTCCACTTT CASSPLGSGGNSPLHF . few TRBJ1-6 TRBV18 16
TGCGCCAGCAGCCAAGAAGGGACAGGAGGCTTTTACGAGCAGTACTTC CASSQEGTGGFYEQYF TRBD1 . TRBJ2-7 TRBV4-3 16
TGTGCCAGCAGTGTGAGTCTAGCAGACCGCACAGATACGCAGTATTTT CASSVSLADRTDTQYF . . TRBJ2-3 TRBV6-1 16
TGTGCCAGCAGCTCGCCCCTGACAGTTAACTATGGCTACACCTTC CASSSPLTVNYGYTF . . TRBJ1-2 TRBV7-9 15
TGTGCCAGCAGCCGGACAGGGGTCGGGCCCCAGCATTTT CASSRTGVGPQHF TRBD1 . TRBJ1-5 TRBV28 13
TGTGCCTGGAGTGGTGTAGACAGGGGCCAGCCCCAGCATTTT CAWSGVDRGQPQHF TRBD1 . TRBJ1-5 TRBV30 14
TGCGCCAGCAGCCAAGTCGGGGGTATGGATGGCTACACCTTC CASSQVGGMDGYTF . . TRBJ1-2 TRBV4-1 14
TGTGCCAGCAGCGTAGTAAGGGGGGTCGGGGATACGCAGTATTTT CASSVVRGVGDTQYF . . TRBJ2-3 TRBV9 15
TGTGCCTGGAGTGTACGTAGAACTAGCGGGGGGGCCGTAGATACGCAGTATTTT CAWSVRRTSGGAVDTQYF TRBD2 . TRBJ2-3 TRBV30 18
TGTGCCAGCACAGGAATCTATAGCAATCAGCCCCAGCATTTT CASTGIYSNQPQHF . medium-sized TRBJ1-5 TRBV2 14
TGTGCCAGCACCTCCCTCGCGGGATTGGAGACCCAGTACTTC CASTSLAGLETQYF . . TRBJ2-5 TRBV7-9 14
TGTGCCACCGCTAGCGGGAGCTCCTACAATGAGCAGTTCTTC CATASGSSYNEQFF TRBD2 . TRBJ2-1 TRBV10-3 14
TGTGCCAGCAGTTGGCAGGGGGGATCTGGAAACACCATATATTTT CASSWQGGSGNTIYF TRBD1 . TRBJ1-3 TRBV27 15
TGTGCCACCAGCAGATTAGGACAGAAGCGGCATTTT CATSRLGQKRHF . . TRBJ1-5 TRBV15 12
TGTGCCAGTAGAGGGGGAGATCAGCCCCAGCATTTT CASRGGDQPQHF . . TRBJ1-5 TRBV6-6 12
TGTGCCAGCAGTGTGGGACAGGGATCACCCCTCCACTTT CASSVGQGSPLHF TRBD1 . TRBJ1-6 TRBV27 13
TGCAGCGTTGAAGTTAGGGCCAGGGCTACCTACGAGCAGTACTTC CSVEVRARATYEQYF . . TRBJ2-7 TRBV29-1 15